Below, 6 T cell receptor beta chains from the same sample are listed, as sequenced in a study of blood T cell repertoires in COVID-19. TCRdb's table, derived via immunoSEQ multiplex PCR, lists solely in-frame clones and lacks some. The sample comprises about 440,000 clones, 90% of which are singletons, and approximately 0.65% rests with the top ten. Sample: PBMCs or T cells enriched from blood (not recorded which). These receptor sequences come from a young man who had recovered from COVID-19.

The chain recombines TRBV7-2 with TRBJ2-3, with 8 positions matching TRBD1. The CDR3 extends over 13 amino acids. The germline gives CDR1 SGHTA, CDR2 FQGNSA. The J segment lost 6 bases and the V segment lost 5 bases, leaving 4 bases of the junction unmatched. The CDR3 spells CASSPGDRDTQYF. The DNA for the CDR3 is TGTGCCAGCAGCCCGGGGGACAGGGATACGCAGTATTTT.

The V gene is TRBV4-1, the J gene TRBJ2-1; 11 positions match TRBD1. Germline trimming cut 0 bases from V and 4 bases from J; bases unmatched to any gene: 5. Germline V CDR1 and CDR2: MGHRA, YSYEKL. CDR3 size: 17 residues. The CDR3 loop reads CASSQDVGTGGYNEQFF. The CDR3 coding sequence is TGCGCCAGCAGCCAAGACGTAGGGACAGGGGGATACAATGAGCAGTTCTTC.

This chain joins TRBV19 and TRBJ1-1; TRBD1 might be the D (5 bases). V shed 7 bases and J shed 8 bases, with 17 bases lying between them. The CDR3 covers 13 residues. The germline V gene has CDR1 LNHDA and CDR2 SQIVND (reference sequence). The CDR3 DNA follows: TGTGCCAGTAAAGGGGTGGATTTGGGAGAAGCTTTCTTT. It translates to CASKGVDLGEAFF. The whole variable domain, remainder taken from reference TRBV19 and TRBJ1-1, is DGGITQSPKYLFRKEGQNVTLSCEQNLNHDAMYWYRQDPGQGLRLIYYSQIVNDFQKGDIAEGYSVSREKKESFPLTVTSAQKNPTAFYLCASKGVDLGEAFFGQGTRLTVV.

The genes are TRBV28 and TRBJ1-4; D not resolved. Trimming cost V 2 bases and J 3 bases, with 10 bases left between them. There are 15 residues in the CDR3. The germline CDR1 and CDR2 sequences are MDHEN and SYDVKM. The CDR3 DNA is TGTGCCAGCAGTTTAGGGAGCGCTTCTAATGAAAAACTGTTTTTT. As protein: CASSLGSASNEKLFF. The full variable domain, in which reference TRBV28 and TRBJ1-4 provide the parts outside the CDR3, is DVKVTQSSRYLVKRTGEKVFLECVQDMDHENMFWYRQDPGLGLRLIYFSYDVKMKEKGDIPEGYSVSREKKERFSLILESASTNQTSMYLCASSLGSASNEKLFFGSGTQLSVL.

The V gene is TRBV9, the J gene TRBJ1-3, with unresolved D. The V gene's germline CDR1 is SGDLS and CDR2 YYNGEE. V shed 7 bases and J shed 4 bases, with 12 bases lying between them. This CDR3 contains 13 residues. The CDR3 coding sequence is TGTGCCAGCCGATCCGGGATCGGAAACACCATATATTTT. Translation gives CASRSGIGNTIYF.

The chain joins TRBV5-1 to TRBJ1-2; no clear D. Trimming stripped 4 bases from V and 6 bases from J, with 19 bases between. This CDR3 region has 15 residues. Germline V gene lookup returns CDR1 SGHRS and CDR2 YFSETQ. CDR3 sequence: CASSGPTGGLDGYTF. DNA of the CDR3: TGCGCCAGCAGCGGACCGACCGGAGGTTTAGATGGCTACACCTTC.